This passage covers 6 T cell receptor beta chains from one sample sequenced in a study of T cells after yellow fever vaccination. MiXCR was run by TCRdb on the 5' RACE reads, yielding one entry per CDR3 protein. The table records some 350,000 distinct CDR3 sequences, 4.1% of them present only once. Sequenced material: PBMCs, taken 5 days after the yellow fever booster vaccination. The receptor source for this set is a young man who received the YFV17D yellow fever vaccine.

This chain connects TRBV5-1 to TRBJ2-5, with TRBD1 matching 8 bases. V dropped 4 bases and J dropped 4; count of bases not matched to a gene: 6. This CDR3 contains 14 residues. Per the germline V gene, CDR1 is SGHRS and CDR2 is YFSETQ. This CDR3 reads CASSIRGRVETQYF. CDR3 DNA sequence: TGCGCCAGCAGCATCAGGGGGCGAGTAGAGACCCAGTACTTC.

This clonotype has a handful of counts. The chain is built from TRBV5-1 and TRBJ2-3, with TRBD2 identical over 9 bases. Germline lookup yields CDR1 SGHRS and CDR2 YFSETQ. The CDR3 has 16 amino acids. After removal of 0 bases from V and 2 bases from J, the junction contained 4 bases not matched to a gene. The CDR3 bases are TGCGCCAGCAGCTTGGCCTTAGCGGGGGCCACAGATACGCAGTATTTT. It is translated as CASSLALAGATDTQYF.

This clonotype was seen many times. The chain employs TRBV7-3 and TRBJ2-3; tentative D call: TRBD2 (6 bases). The CDR3 has 12 amino acids. Germline values: CDR1 SGHTA, CDR2 FQGTGA. Between the trimmed V and J ends, which lost 1 base and 8 bases, there was a span of 7 bases. This chain's CDR3 is CASSLRAGTQYF. CDR3 coding DNA: TGTGCCAGCAGCTTAAGAGCGGGTACGCAGTATTTT.

This clonotype was counted ten times or more. This chain joins TRBV5-6 and TRBJ1-2, with D possibly matching TRBD1 (5 bases). V gave up 0 bases and J gave up 6 bases, with 21 bases separating them. The CDR3 is made up of 17 amino acids. Germline assignment: CDR1 SGHDT and CDR2 YYEEEE. The CDR3 reads CASSLDGAAEQFHGYTF. For the CDR3, the DNA is TGTGCCAGCAGCTTGGATGGGGCGGCCGAGCAATTTCATGGCTACACCTTC.

The chain combines TRBV12-3 or TRBV12-4 with TRBJ1-2, with no clear D. The CDR3 sequence is 13 residues long. Trimming left V 2 bases short and J 2 bases short, with 6 bases between. The CDR3 region has the DNA TGTGCCAGCAGTTTAATCCAGAACTATGGCTACACCTTC. This translates into CASSLIQNYGYTF.

The rearrangement links TRBV21-1 to TRBJ2-1; TRBD2, the table's D call, was not compared with the DNA. TRBV21-1 is recorded as a pseudogene. This CDR3 is 17 amino acids long. The CDR3 DNA follows: TGTGCCAGCGAAAAGTCGGGGGGGACTAGCTCCTACAATGAGCAGTTCTTC. Its protein product is CASEKSGGTSSYNEQFF.